This T cell receptor beta chain is drawn from a study of shared clonotypes between healthy human individuals. Notes on the study in general: Sharing of clonotypes among donors was expected to vary with sequencing depth.

This CDR3 comprises 17 residues. With 2 bases removed from V and 5 bases from J, the gap between germline ends came to 18 bases. Germline V gene sequence: CDR1 MGHRA, CDR2 YSYEKL. TCRdb's copy holds only in-frame clones and misses some; the assay was immunoSEQ multiplex PCR. The sample holds fewer than 850,000 clones, 72% seen once. Turning to this clone: Antigen unknown.

The V call is TRBV4-1, the J call TRBJ1-4, with D unresolved. The specimen was memory CD4+ T cells sorted from blood. This sample's subset: CD45RA-negative fraction. The source is a woman aged 25 to 39 in good health. CDR3 protein: CASSQKAGRSLNEKLFF. The CDR3 coding sequence is TGCGCCAGCAGCCAAAAGGCTGGGAGGTCCCTAAATGAAAAACTGTTTTTT.